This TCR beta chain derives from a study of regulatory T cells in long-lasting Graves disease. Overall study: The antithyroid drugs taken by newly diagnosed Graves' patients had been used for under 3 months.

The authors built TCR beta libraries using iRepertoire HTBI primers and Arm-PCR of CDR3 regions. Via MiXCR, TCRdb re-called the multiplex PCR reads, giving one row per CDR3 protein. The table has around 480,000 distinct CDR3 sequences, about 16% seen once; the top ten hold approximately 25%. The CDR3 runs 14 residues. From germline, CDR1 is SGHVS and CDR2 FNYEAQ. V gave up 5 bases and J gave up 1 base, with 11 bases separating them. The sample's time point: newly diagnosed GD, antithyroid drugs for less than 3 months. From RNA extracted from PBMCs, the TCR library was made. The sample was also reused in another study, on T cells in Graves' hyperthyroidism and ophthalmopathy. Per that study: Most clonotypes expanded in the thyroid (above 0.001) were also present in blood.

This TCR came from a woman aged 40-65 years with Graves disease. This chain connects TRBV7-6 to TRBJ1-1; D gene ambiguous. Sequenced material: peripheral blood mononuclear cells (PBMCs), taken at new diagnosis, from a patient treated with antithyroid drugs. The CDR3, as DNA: TGTGCCAGCAGCATGACATACACGAACACTGAAGCTTTCTTT. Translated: CASSMTYTNTEAFF. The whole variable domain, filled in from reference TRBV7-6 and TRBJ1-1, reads GAGVSQSPRYKVTKRGQDVALRCDPISGHVSLYWYRQALGQGPEFLTYFNYEAQQDKSGLPNDRFSAERPEGSISTLTIQRTEQRDSAMYRCASSMTYTNTEAFFGQGTRLTVV.